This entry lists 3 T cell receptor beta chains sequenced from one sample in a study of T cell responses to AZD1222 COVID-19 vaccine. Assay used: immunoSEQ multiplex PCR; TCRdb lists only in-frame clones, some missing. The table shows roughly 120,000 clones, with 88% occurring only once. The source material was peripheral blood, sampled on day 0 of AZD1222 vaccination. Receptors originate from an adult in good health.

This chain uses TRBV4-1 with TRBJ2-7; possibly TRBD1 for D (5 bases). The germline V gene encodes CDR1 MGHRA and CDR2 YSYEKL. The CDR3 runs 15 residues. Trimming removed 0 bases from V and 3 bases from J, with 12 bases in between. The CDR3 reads CASSQEAGLGYEQYF. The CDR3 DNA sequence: TGCGCCAGCAGCCAAGAGGCAGGGTTAGGCTACGAGCAGTACTTC.

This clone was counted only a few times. This CDR3 is CASSHTQGGPGELFF. CDR3 sequence (DNA): TGTGCCAGCAGCCATACGCAGGGGGGGCCCGGGGAGCTGTTTTTT. This chain uses TRBV27 with TRBJ2-2, with D perhaps TRBD1 or TRBD2 (7 bases each). Trimming removed 6 bases at V and 6 bases at J, with 17 bases between. Germline assignment: CDR1 MNHEY and CDR2 SMNVEV (reference sequence). The CDR3 is 15 residues long.

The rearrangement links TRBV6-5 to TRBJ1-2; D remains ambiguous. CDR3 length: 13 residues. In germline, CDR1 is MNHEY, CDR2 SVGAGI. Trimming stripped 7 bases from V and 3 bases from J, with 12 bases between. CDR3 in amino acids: CASTSILYYGYTF. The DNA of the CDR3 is TGTGCCAGCACCTCGATCCTTTACTATGGCTACACCTTC.